This passage covers 14 T cell receptor beta chains from one sample sequenced in a study of T cells in Graves' hyperthyroidism and ophthalmopathy. There were TCR beta CDR3 regions amplified from RNA transcripts. HTBI primers drove first-round RT-PCR of the TCR CDR3. TCRdb re-called the multiplex PCR reads through MiXCR, storing one row per CDR3 protein. The table shows about half a million distinct CDR3 sequences, with 15% to 20% occurring only once. Input material: blood. The receptor set was obtained from a woman aged 25-40 years with Graves' ophthalmopathy.

There are a few counts of this clonotype. J is TRBJ2-7 and V is TRBV9; 8 positions agree with TRBD2. Germline V gene lookup returns CDR1 SGDLS and CDR2 YYNGEE. V was clipped by 3 bases and J by 2 bases; unmatched bases: 7. This CDR3 is 15 amino acids long. The CDR3 coding sequence is TGTGCCAGCAGCGGAGCTAGCGGGCCGACCTACGAGCAGTACTTC. It specifies CASSGASGPTYEQYF.

The chain carries TRBV19 and TRBJ1-1, with 7 bases matching TRBD1. The CDR3 has 13 residues. V was clipped by 3 bases and J by 4 bases; unmatched bases: 2. Germline V gene data show CDR1 as LNHDA and CDR2 as SQIVND (reference sequence). The CDR3: CASSMGQLTEAFF. The CDR3 DNA reads TGTGCCAGTAGTATGGGACAGCTCACTGAAGCTTTCTTT.

This clonotype was detected only once. The rearrangement uses TRBV24-1 and TRBJ2-1, with 7 bases matching TRBD2. Germline V lookup: CDR1 KGHDR, CDR2 SFDVKD. This CDR3 contains 14 residues. V gave up 4 bases and J gave up 3 bases; unmatched junction bases: 2. For the CDR3, the DNA is TGTGCCACCAGTGACCCGGGGGGCTACAATGAGCAGTTCTTC. This gives the protein CATSDPGGYNEQFF.

The rearrangement links TRBV12-3 or TRBV12-4 to TRBJ2-1; D is unclear. Trimming left V 8 bases short and J 6 bases short, with 11 bases between. The CDR3 length is 12 residues. CDR3: CASGPTGNEQFF. In DNA, the CDR3 is TGTGCCAGCGGTCCAACCGGCAATGAGCAGTTCTTC.

V is TRBV12-5 and J is TRBJ2-1, with TRBD1 matching over 10 bases. V was pared by 6 bases and J by 6 bases, with 8 bases of the junction left unmatched. This CDR3 has 15 amino acids. Germline CDR1 LGHNT, CDR2 FRNRAP. In DNA form, the CDR3 reads TGTGCTAGTGGCTCCGGGACAGGGGTGGGCAATGAGCAGTTCTTC. It codes for CASGSGTGVGNEQFF.

This clonotype was observed a few times. The V gene is TRBV11-1, the J gene TRBJ1-2; tentative D call: TRBD1 (6 bases). Germline CDR1 is SGHAT and CDR2 is FQDESV (reference sequence). The CDR3 totals 13 residues. V lost 3 bases to trimming and J lost 6 bases, with 11 bases between them. In DNA, the CDR3 is TGTGCCAGCAGCTTCCGGGGGGCGGATGGCTACACCTTC. Protein product: CASSFRGADGYTF.

This clonotype was counted a few times. CDR3 sequence (DNA): TGTGCCAGCAGCTTAGAGGCATACTATGGCTACACCTTC. Protein: CASSLEAYYGYTF. The chain joins TRBV7-8 to TRBJ1-2; D not resolved. The CDR3 sequence is 13 residues long. Trimming stripped 1 base from V and 3 bases from J, with 6 bases between. Germline V gene lookup returns CDR1 SGHVS and CDR2 FQNEAQ.

This chain connects TRBV12-3 or TRBV12-4 to TRBJ2-7, with 9 bases matching TRBD2. V shed 7 bases, J shed 0 bases, and the junction held 4 bases outside the gene matches. There are 14 residues in the CDR3. CDR3: CASTGSGSSYEQYF. CDR3 DNA: TGTGCCAGCACCGGTAGCGGGAGCTCCTACGAGCAGTACTTC.

The V call is TRBV7-6, the J call TRBJ1-2, with TRBD1 identical over 7 bases. The V gene's germline CDR1 is SGHVS and CDR2 FNYEAQ. V was pared by 5 bases and J by 0 bases, with 6 bases of the junction left unmatched. This CDR3 comprises 15 residues. The CDR3 DNA reads as TGTGCCAGCAGCCCAGGGACAGCGCCTAACTATGGCTACACCTTC. As protein: CASSPGTAPNYGYTF.

This clonotype was counted only a few times. CDR3 nucleotide sequence: TGTGCCAGCAGTTATGGTCCCAGCAGCTCCTACGAGCAGTACTTC. This codes for CASSYGPSSSYEQYF. The genes are TRBV6-5 and TRBJ2-7; D is uncertain. Germline CDR1 and CDR2: MNHEY and SVGAGI. There are 15 residues in the CDR3. V was trimmed by 3 bases and J by 0 bases, leaving 12 bases between them.

This clonotype was counted between two and nine times. The J gene is TRBJ1-1, the V gene TRBV4-3, with TRBD1 matching over 9 bases. There are 15 residues in the CDR3. J gave up 11 bases and V 2 bases, and 12 bases lay outside the gene matches. Per the germline V gene, CDR1 is LGHNA and CDR2 is YSLEER. The CDR3, as DNA: TGCGCCAGCAGCCAATTGCCGGGACAGGGAGAGTTGGCTTTCTTT. This sequence encodes CASSQLPGQGELAFF.

This clonotype has just a few counts. The chain links TRBV29-1 to TRBJ1-1; weak D call: TRBD1 (5 bases). V was shortened by 2 bases and J by 10 bases, with 17 bases between the two germline ends. Germline V CDR1 and CDR2: SQVTM, ANQGSEA. The CDR3 is 13 amino acids. CDR3 nucleotides: TGCAGCGTTGAATCTTCCGACCCCGGGGGAGCTTTCTTT. Translation gives CSVESSDPGGAFF.

The rearrangement links TRBV27 to TRBJ2-3; 7 nucleotides align to TRBD1. Germline V gene data show CDR1 as MNHEY and CDR2 as SMNVEV (reference sequence). The CDR3 runs to 16 residues. J gave up 0 bases and V 10 bases, and 13 bases lay outside the gene matches. The CDR3 DNA is TGTGCCAACACCCGGGACAGAAAGCCTAGCACAGATACGCAGTATTTT. It specifies CANTRDRKPSTDTQYF.

The chain employs TRBV6-1 and TRBJ2-1; D is uncertain. Germline CDR1 is MNHNS and CDR2 is SASEGT. V was clipped by 5 bases and J by 0 bases, with 14 bases between them. The CDR3 runs to 16 residues. CDR3 nucleotide sequence: TGTGCCAGCAGTCGACTGGCTTGGAGCTCCTACAATGAGCAGTTCTTC. It yields the protein CASSRLAWSSYNEQFF.